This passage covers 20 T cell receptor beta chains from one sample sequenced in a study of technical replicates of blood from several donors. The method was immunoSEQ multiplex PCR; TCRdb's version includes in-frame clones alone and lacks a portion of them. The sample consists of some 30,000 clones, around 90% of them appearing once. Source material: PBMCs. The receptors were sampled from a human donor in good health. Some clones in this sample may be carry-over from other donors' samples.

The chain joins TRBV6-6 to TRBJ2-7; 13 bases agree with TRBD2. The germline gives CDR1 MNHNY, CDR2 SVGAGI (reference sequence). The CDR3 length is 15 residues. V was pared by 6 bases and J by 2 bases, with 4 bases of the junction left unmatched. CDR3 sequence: CASSSGTSGTYEQYF. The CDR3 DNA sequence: TGTGCCAGCAGCTCCGGGACTAGCGGGACCTACGAGCAGTACTTC.

CDR3 in DNA: TGCGCCAGCACCCTCGGACTCAGCACAGATACGCAGTATTTT. Translation: CASTLGLSTDTQYF. The rearrangement links TRBV5-1 to TRBJ2-3, with D perhaps TRBD2 (5 bases). V was pared by 6 bases and J by 0 bases, with 11 bases between. The germline CDR1 and CDR2 sequences are SGHRS and YFSETQ. The CDR3 is 14 residues long.

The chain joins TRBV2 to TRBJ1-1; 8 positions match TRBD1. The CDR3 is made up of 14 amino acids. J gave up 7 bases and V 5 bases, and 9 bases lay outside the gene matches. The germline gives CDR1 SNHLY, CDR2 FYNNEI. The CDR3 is CASSKQGGPGEAFF. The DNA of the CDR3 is TGTGCCAGCAGTAAACAGGGGGGGCCTGGTGAAGCTTTCTTT.

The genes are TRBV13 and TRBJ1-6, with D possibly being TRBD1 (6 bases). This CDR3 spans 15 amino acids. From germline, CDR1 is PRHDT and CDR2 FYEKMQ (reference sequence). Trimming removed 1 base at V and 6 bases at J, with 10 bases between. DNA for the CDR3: TGTGCCAGCAGCTTAGTGGGGGCTAGTAATTCACCCCTCCACTTT. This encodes CASSLVGASNSPLHF.

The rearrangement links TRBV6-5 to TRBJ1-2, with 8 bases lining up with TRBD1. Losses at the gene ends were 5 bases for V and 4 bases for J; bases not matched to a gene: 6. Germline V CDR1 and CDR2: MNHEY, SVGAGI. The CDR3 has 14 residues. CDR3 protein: CASSGQGASYGYTF. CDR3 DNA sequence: TGTGCCAGCAGTGGGCAGGGGGCCAGCTATGGCTACACCTTC.

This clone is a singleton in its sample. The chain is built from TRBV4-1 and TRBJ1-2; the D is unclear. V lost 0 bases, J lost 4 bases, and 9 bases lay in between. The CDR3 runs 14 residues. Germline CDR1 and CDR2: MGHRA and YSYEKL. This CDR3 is CASSQDRGTYGYTF. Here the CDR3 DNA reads TGCGCCAGCAGCCAAGATCGGGGAACCTATGGCTACACCTTC.

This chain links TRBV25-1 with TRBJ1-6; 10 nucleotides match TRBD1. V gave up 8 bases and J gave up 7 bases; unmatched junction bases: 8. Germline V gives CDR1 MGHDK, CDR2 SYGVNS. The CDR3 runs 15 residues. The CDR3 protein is CASSDRGRGNSPLHF. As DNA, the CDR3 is TGTGCCAGCTCGGACAGGGGGAGGGGAAATTCACCCCTCCACTTT.

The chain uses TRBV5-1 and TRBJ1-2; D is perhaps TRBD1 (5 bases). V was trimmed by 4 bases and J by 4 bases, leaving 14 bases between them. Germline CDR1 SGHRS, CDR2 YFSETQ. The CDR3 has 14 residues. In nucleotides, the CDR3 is TGCGCCAGCAGCCAGGAGGGCGGGGGCTATGGCTACACCTTC. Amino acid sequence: CASSQEGGGYGYTF. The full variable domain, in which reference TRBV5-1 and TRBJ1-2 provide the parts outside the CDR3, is KAGVTQTPRYLIKTRGQQVTLSCSPISGHRSVSWYQQTPGQGLQFLFEYFSETQRNKGNFPGRFSGRQFSNSRSEMNVSTLELGDSALYLCASSQEGGGYGYTFGSGTRLTVV.

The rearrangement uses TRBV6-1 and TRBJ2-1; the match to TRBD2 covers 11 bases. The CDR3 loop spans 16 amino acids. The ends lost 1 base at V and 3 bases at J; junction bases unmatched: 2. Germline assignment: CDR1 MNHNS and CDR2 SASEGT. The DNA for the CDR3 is TGTGCCAGCAGTGAAGATACTAGCGGGAGCTACAATGAGCAGTTCTTC. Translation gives CASSEDTSGSYNEQFF.

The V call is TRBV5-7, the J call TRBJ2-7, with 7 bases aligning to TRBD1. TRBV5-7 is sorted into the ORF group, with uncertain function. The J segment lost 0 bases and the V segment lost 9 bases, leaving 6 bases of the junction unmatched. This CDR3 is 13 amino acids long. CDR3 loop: CATTRGNSYEQYF. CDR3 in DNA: TGTGCCACCACCAGGGGGAACTCCTACGAGCAGTACTTC.

The CDR3 loop reads CASSIAGGTGYQPQHF. CDR3 coding DNA: TGTGCCAGTAGTATCGCAGGGGGGACAGGGTATCAGCCCCAGCATTTT. The rearrangement links TRBV19 to TRBJ1-5; 9 nucleotides align to TRBD1. V trimming: 3 bases; J trimming: 5 bases; junction bases outside the gene matches: 8. The CDR3 runs 16 residues. Germline V lookup: CDR1 LNHDA, CDR2 SQIVND (reference sequence).

Here the CDR3 DNA reads TGTGCCAGCAGCTTATGGGGCCCTTCTTCTGGCTACACCTTC. It specifies CASSLWGPSSGYTF. The chain carries TRBV7-2 and TRBJ1-2; possible D gene TRBD1, 5 bases. The CDR3 length is 14 residues. Trimming left V 2 bases short and J 7 bases short, with 14 bases between. Germline V gene lookup returns CDR1 SGHTA and CDR2 FQGNSA.

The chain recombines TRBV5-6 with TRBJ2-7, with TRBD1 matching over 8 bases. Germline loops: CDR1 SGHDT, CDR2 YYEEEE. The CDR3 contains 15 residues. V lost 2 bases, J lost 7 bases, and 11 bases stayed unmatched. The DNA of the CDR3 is TGTGCCAGCAGCTTCCCCTGGACAGGGCCGGGGGAGCAGTACTTC. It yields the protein CASSFPWTGPGEQYF.

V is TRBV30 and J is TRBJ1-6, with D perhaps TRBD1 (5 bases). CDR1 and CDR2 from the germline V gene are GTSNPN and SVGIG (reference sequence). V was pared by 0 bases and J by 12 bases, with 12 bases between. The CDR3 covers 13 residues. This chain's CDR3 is CAWSVGQARPLHF. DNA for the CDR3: TGTGCCTGGAGTGTGGGGCAGGCACGACCCCTCCACTTT.

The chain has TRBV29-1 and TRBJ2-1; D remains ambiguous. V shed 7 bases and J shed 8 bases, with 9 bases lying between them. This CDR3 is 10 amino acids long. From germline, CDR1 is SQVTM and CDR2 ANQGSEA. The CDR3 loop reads CSAGQDEQFF. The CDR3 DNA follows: TGCAGCGCTGGCCAGGATGAGCAGTTCTTC.

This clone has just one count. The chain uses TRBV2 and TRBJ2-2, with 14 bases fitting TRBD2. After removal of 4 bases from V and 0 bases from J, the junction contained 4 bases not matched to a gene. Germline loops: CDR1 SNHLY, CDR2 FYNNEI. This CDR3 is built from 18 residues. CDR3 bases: TGTGCCAGCAGTGCCCGACTAGCGGGGGGGACGAACACCGGGGAGCTGTTTTTT. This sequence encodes CASSARLAGGTNTGELFF.

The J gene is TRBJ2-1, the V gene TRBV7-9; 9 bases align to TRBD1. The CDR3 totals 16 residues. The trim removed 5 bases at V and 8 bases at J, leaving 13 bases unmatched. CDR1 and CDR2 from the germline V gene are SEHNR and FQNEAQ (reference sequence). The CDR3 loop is CASSRATGGFTDEQFF. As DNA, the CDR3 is TGTGCCAGCAGCAGAGCCACAGGGGGCTTTACAGATGAGCAGTTCTTC.

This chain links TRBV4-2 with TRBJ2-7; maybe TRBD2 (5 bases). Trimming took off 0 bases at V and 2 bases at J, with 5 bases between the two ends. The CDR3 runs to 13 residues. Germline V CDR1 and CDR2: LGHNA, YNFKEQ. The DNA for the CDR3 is TGTGCCAGCAGCCAAGAGGGAGCCTACGAGCAGTACTTC. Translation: CASSQEGAYEQYF.

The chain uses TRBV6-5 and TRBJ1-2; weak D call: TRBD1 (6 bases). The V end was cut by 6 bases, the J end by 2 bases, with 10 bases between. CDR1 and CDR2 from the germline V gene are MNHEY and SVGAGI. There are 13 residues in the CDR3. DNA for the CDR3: TGTGCCAGCAGCGAGACAGGCAACTATGGCTACACCTTC. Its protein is CASSETGNYGYTF.

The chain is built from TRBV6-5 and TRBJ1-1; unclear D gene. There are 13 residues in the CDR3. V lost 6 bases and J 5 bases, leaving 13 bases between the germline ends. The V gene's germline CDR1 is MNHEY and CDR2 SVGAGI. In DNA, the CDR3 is TGTGCCAGCAGCCAACCCGGGTGGACTGAAGCTTTCTTT. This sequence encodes CASSQPGWTEAFF.